The rows below give T cell receptor beta chains drawn from one sample of a study of cytomegalovirus exposure and HLA in healthy donors. Generated by immunoSEQ multiplex PCR, the TCRdb table keeps only in-frame clones and is missing some. Of 69,000 or so clones detected, about 74% appear once; the ten largest clones hold 11%. Sequenced sample: PBMCs. These TCRs come from an older woman in good health and CMV-seropositive. Each CDR3 is given with its conserved first and last residue. The order of the fields is J gene, clone size, V gene, D gene, CDR3 length, CDR3 DNA, CDR3 protein. A D gene is named only where the DNA matches it firmly. Not every row has a clone size; where given, it reads once, few, many or a size class.

J gene: TRBJ1-4
clone size: -
V gene: TRBV30
D gene: TRBD1
CDR3 length: 13
CDR3 DNA: TGTGCCTGGAGTGTAGGGGGCTATGAAAAACTGTTTTTT
CDR3 protein: CAWSVGGYEKLFF

J gene: TRBJ2-5
clone size: -
V gene: TRBV7-6
D gene: TRBD1
CDR3 length: 16
CDR3 DNA: TGTGCCAGCAGCTTAGGAGGGACAGGGGGAATAGAGACCCAGTACTTC
CDR3 protein: CASSLGGTGGIETQYF

J gene: TRBJ1-1
clone size: -
V gene: TRBV5-1
D gene: -
CDR3 length: 15
CDR3 DNA: TGCGCCAGCAGCTTGGGCGGAGAGCCGAACACTGAAGCTTTCTTT
CDR3 protein: CASSLGGEPNTEAFF

J gene: TRBJ2-1
clone size: -
V gene: TRBV7-2
D gene: -
CDR3 length: 12
CDR3 DNA: TGTGCCAGCAGAGCGGACCTTCTTGAGCAGTTCTTC
CDR3 protein: CASRADLLEQFF

J gene: TRBJ2-7
clone size: -
V gene: TRBV5-6
D gene: -
CDR3 length: 14
CDR3 DNA: TGTGCCAGCAGTCCGACTGGGTCTCCACTCGAGCAGTACTTC
CDR3 protein: CASSPTGSPLEQYF

J gene: TRBJ1-1
clone size: -
V gene: TRBV15
D gene: -
CDR3 length: 13
CDR3 DNA: TGTGCCACCAGCAGACTCCAGGGCACTGAAGCTTTCTTT
CDR3 protein: CATSRLQGTEAFF

J gene: TRBJ1-1
clone size: few
V gene: TRBV14
D gene: -
CDR3 length: 14
CDR3 DNA: TGTGCCAGCAGCCAAGACAGGGTATGGACTGAAGCTTTCTTT
CDR3 protein: CASSQDRVWTEAFF

J gene: TRBJ1-1
clone size: -
V gene: TRBV6-6
D gene: -
CDR3 length: 14
CDR3 DNA: TGTGCCAGCAGTTATCACAGTATGAACACTGAAGCTTTCTTT
CDR3 protein: CASSYHSMNTEAFF

J gene: TRBJ2-1
clone size: -
V gene: TRBV4-1
D gene: -
CDR3 length: 15
CDR3 DNA: TGCGCCAGCAGCCAAGTCTGGCCGAAAAACAATGAGCAGTTCTTC
CDR3 protein: CASSQVWPKNNEQFF

J gene: TRBJ2-5
clone size: -
V gene: TRBV7-3
D gene: -
CDR3 length: 13
CDR3 DNA: TGTGCCAGCAGCTTAGGGGCTCAAGAGACCCAGTACTTC
CDR3 protein: CASSLGAQETQYF

J gene: TRBJ1-2
clone size: -
V gene: TRBV19
D gene: TRBD1
CDR3 length: 16
CDR3 DNA: TGTGCCAGTAGTAAGAGTTTGATCACAGGGGAGGATGGCTACACCTTC
CDR3 protein: CASSKSLITGEDGYTF

J gene: TRBJ2-1
clone size: -
V gene: TRBV7-9
D gene: TRBD2
CDR3 length: 16
CDR3 DNA: TGTGCCAGCAGGCCTCAATCTGGACTAGCGTGGGATGAGCAGTTCTTC
CDR3 protein: CASRPQSGLAWDEQFF

J gene: TRBJ1-5
clone size: -
V gene: TRBV7-9
D gene: TRBD1
CDR3 length: 16
CDR3 DNA: TGTGCCAGCAGCTCCAACAGGGGCGGATACAATCAGCCCCAGCATTTT
CDR3 protein: CASSSNRGGYNQPQHF

J gene: TRBJ2-1
clone size: -
V gene: TRBV5-1
D gene: TRBD2
CDR3 length: 15
CDR3 DNA: TGCGCCAGCAGCTTGGCAGGACTAGGCTACAATGAGCAGTTCTTC
CDR3 protein: CASSLAGLGYNEQFF

J gene: TRBJ1-1
clone size: -
V gene: TRBV7-8
D gene: -
CDR3 length: 14
CDR3 DNA: TGTGCCAGCAGCTTAGCCGGGATGGGAGGTGAAGCTTTCTTT
CDR3 protein: CASSLAGMGGEAFF

J gene: TRBJ1-5
clone size: -
V gene: TRBV30
D gene: -
CDR3 length: 14
CDR3 DNA: TGTGCCTGGAGTGGTGAAGGGGGCAATCAGCCCCAGCATTTT
CDR3 protein: CAWSGEGGNQPQHF

J gene: TRBJ2-6
clone size: -
V gene: TRBV2
D gene: -
CDR3 length: 13
CDR3 DNA: TGTGCCAGCAGTGTTAGCGGCCTCGACGTCCTGACTTTC
CDR3 protein: CASSVSGLDVLTF

J gene: TRBJ2-1
clone size: -
V gene: TRBV5-8
D gene: TRBD2
CDR3 length: 20
CDR3 DNA: TGTGCCAGCAGCTTCACCCATCTAGCGGGGGGGACTAGCTCCTACAATGAGCAGTTCTTC
CDR3 protein: CASSFTHLAGGTSSYNEQFF

J gene: TRBJ2-7
clone size: few
V gene: TRBV5-4
D gene: TRBD2
CDR3 length: 16
CDR3 DNA: TGTGCCAGCAGCTTTGGACTAGCGGGGGGACACTACGAGCAGTACTTC
CDR3 protein: CASSFGLAGGHYEQYF

J gene: TRBJ2-3
clone size: -
V gene: TRBV18
D gene: -
CDR3 length: 14
CDR3 DNA: TGTGCCAGCTCACCCTCTAGCGTGGCAGATACGCAGTATTTT
CDR3 protein: CASSPSSVADTQYF

J gene: TRBJ1-2
clone size: -
V gene: TRBV28
D gene: -
CDR3 length: 13
CDR3 DNA: TGTGCCAGCAGTTCAAAGGACACCGGTGTCTACACCTTC
CDR3 protein: CASSSKDTGVYTF

J gene: TRBJ2-4
clone size: -
V gene: TRBV6-1
D gene: TRBD1
CDR3 length: 15
CDR3 DNA: TGTGCCAGCAGTGAAATGACAGGGAAATTTGACATTCAGTACTTC
CDR3 protein: CASSEMTGKFDIQYF

J gene: TRBJ1-2
clone size: -
V gene: TRBV9
D gene: -
CDR3 length: 13
CDR3 DNA: TGTGCCAGCAGCCCCCTCCGGGGCTATGGCTACACCTTC
CDR3 protein: CASSPLRGYGYTF

J gene: TRBJ1-1
clone size: -
V gene: TRBV29-1
D gene: TRBD1
CDR3 length: 14
CDR3 DNA: TGCAGCGTTCTCCCCGGGACAGGGGGCACTGAAGCTTTCTTT
CDR3 protein: CSVLPGTGGTEAFF

J gene: TRBJ2-2
clone size: -
V gene: TRBV29-1
D gene: -
CDR3 length: 14
CDR3 DNA: TGCAGCGTAGACTTCGCGGAGCGACCCGGGGAGCTGTTTTTT
CDR3 protein: CSVDFAERPGELFF

J gene: TRBJ1-1
clone size: -
V gene: TRBV11-2
D gene: -
CDR3 length: 15
CDR3 DNA: TGTGCCAGCAGCTTAGGCTTCGGGGGAAACACTGAAGCTTTCTTT
CDR3 protein: CASSLGFGGNTEAFF

J gene: TRBJ1-2
clone size: -
V gene: TRBV19
D gene: TRBD1
CDR3 length: 12
CDR3 DNA: TGTGCCAGTACTCCGGGGGACAGGGGCTACACCTTC
CDR3 protein: CASTPGDRGYTF

J gene: TRBJ1-1
clone size: -
V gene: TRBV18
D gene: -
CDR3 length: 15
CDR3 DNA: TGTGCCAGCTCACCTTCGGGACACCGGGAGGGGGAAGCTTTCTTT
CDR3 protein: CASSPSGHREGEAFF

J gene: TRBJ1-2
clone size: -
V gene: TRBV27
D gene: TRBD1
CDR3 length: 12
CDR3 DNA: TGTGCCAGTCGAGACAGGGTGTATGGCTACACCTTC
CDR3 protein: CASRDRVYGYTF

J gene: TRBJ1-1
clone size: -
V gene: TRBV5-1
D gene: -
CDR3 length: 13
CDR3 DNA: TGCGCCAGCAGCTCCGAACAGGGAACAGAAGCTTTCTTT
CDR3 protein: CASSSEQGTEAFF

J gene: TRBJ2-2
clone size: -
V gene: TRBV7-3
D gene: TRBD2
CDR3 length: 14
CDR3 DNA: TGTGCCAGATCCGCGGGGGCGAACACCGGGGAGCTGTTTTTT
CDR3 protein: CARSAGANTGELFF

J gene: TRBJ2-3
clone size: -
V gene: TRBV25-1
D gene: -
CDR3 length: 14
CDR3 DNA: TGTGCCAGCAGCGAGGAGGGTAGCACAGATACGCAGTATTTT
CDR3 protein: CASSEEGSTDTQYF

J gene: TRBJ1-1
clone size: -
V gene: TRBV2
D gene: TRBD1
CDR3 length: 14
CDR3 DNA: TGTGCCAGCAGGGCCCCACAGGGGTGGAATGAAGCTTTCTTT
CDR3 protein: CASRAPQGWNEAFF

J gene: TRBJ2-3
clone size: once
V gene: TRBV9
D gene: -
CDR3 length: 12
CDR3 DNA: TGTGCCAGCAGCTACGGTGGAGATACGCAGTATTTT
CDR3 protein: CASSYGGDTQYF

J gene: TRBJ2-3
clone size: -
V gene: TRBV29-1
D gene: TRBD2
CDR3 length: 13
CDR3 DNA: TGCAGCGCCGCGGGAGGACGGGTGGATACGCAGTATTTT
CDR3 protein: CSAAGGRVDTQYF